This T cell receptor beta chain was profiled in a study of OX40 agonist ivuxolimab in advanced cancers. Study as a whole: Patients in the trial were receiving intravenous ivuxolimab every 2 weeks, at doses of 0.01 to 10 mg/kg. There were three patients with partial responses, one having hepatocellular carcinoma and two cutaneous melanoma.

Sequencing was performed with immunoSEQ multiplex PCR; in TCRdb, only in-frame clones are kept and a portion is missing. The table records 100,000 or so clones, approximately 93% of them present only once. Study outcomes and limitations: Average numbers of expanded clones were greater in CD8+ T cells than in CD4+.

V lost 5 bases and J lost 3; bases outside the gene matches: 7. The V gene's germline CDR1 is MNHEY and CDR2 SMNVEV (reference sequence). The CDR3 extends over 15 amino acids. A remark on this clone: The antigen is unknown.

Sequencing used CD4+ or CD8+ T cells sorted from blood, obtained in a trial of the OX40 agonist ivuxolimab. This TCR derives from an adult with an advanced solid tumor such as melanoma, head and neck, liver or kidney cancer. The chain links TRBV27 to TRBJ1-2; 9 positions match TRBD1. The chain's CDR3 is CASSPDRGPDYGYTF. DNA of the CDR3: TGTGCCAGCAGTCCGGACAGGGGCCCTGACTATGGCTACACCTTC.